This T cell receptor (beta chain) was sequenced in a study of blood T cell repertoires in COVID-19. In the study overall: Acute and convalescent COVID-19 specimens originated in the United States, Italy and Spain. T cells, B-cell-depleted T cells, or PBMCs supplied cDNA or gDNA.

V dropped 5 bases and J dropped 5; count of bases not matched to a gene: 5. The CDR3 extends over 13 amino acids. Germline values: CDR1 LNHNV, CDR2 YYDKDF (reference sequence). Authors' processing steps: Estimation of nucleated cell counts relied on the amplification of reference gene primers. This table comes from immunoSEQ multiplex PCR, and its TCRdb copy is limited to in-frame clones, with some not included. The V and J calls and clone size are taken from that table; D and trimming were inferred from the DNA. Of 150,000 to 200,000 clones listed, 80% to 90% are singletons. The receptor's source is a human donor in a cohort sampled during active COVID-19. V gene TRBV15 combines with J gene TRBJ2-7; TRBD1 matches at 8 bases. Sequenced sample: peripheral blood. The CDR3 spells CATSQGASHEQYF. The CDR3 nucleotides are TGTGCCACCAGCCAGGGGGCGAGCCACGAGCAGTACTTC. Together with reference TRBV15 and TRBJ2-7, the CDR3 gives the full variable domain: DAMVIQNPRYQVTQFGKPVTLSCSQTLNHNVMYWYQQKSSQAPKLLFHYYDKDFNNEADTPDNFQSRRPNTSFCFLDIRSPGLGDTAMYLCATSQGASHEQYFGPGTRLTVT.